These 8 T cell receptor beta chains originate from one sample sequenced in a study of early T cells in non-severe SARS-CoV-2 infection. One entry per CDR3 protein, called by TCRdb with MiXCR from the 5' RACE reads. The sample has about 69,000 distinct CDR3 sequences; around 13% are singletons. Sequenced sample: whole blood. These receptors came from an adult who was a healthcare worker with PCR-confirmed SARS-CoV-2 infection or an uninfected control (not recorded which).

This clonotype was counted at least ten times. The chain recombines TRBV6-6 with TRBJ2-5, with D unclear. CDR1 MNHNY and CDR2 SVGAGI come from the germline V gene (reference sequence). Trimming removed 4 bases from V and 4 bases from J, with 19 bases in between. This CDR3 is 16 amino acids long. The CDR3 coding sequence is TGTGCCAGCAGTTTCTCTCGGACGGTTTTGGGAGAGACCCAGTACTTC. Its translation is CASSFSRTVLGETQYF.

In its sample, this clonotype was seen many times. The V gene is TRBV19, the J gene TRBJ1-2; D may be TRBD1 (6 bases). The CDR3 consists of 15 residues. The V end lost 3 bases, the J end lost 3 bases, and 14 bases lay between the germline ends. The V gene's germline CDR1 is LNHDA and CDR2 SQIVND (reference sequence). CDR3 region: CASSMVLGADYGYTF. The CDR3 nucleotides read TGTGCCAGTAGTATGGTCCTGGGGGCGGACTATGGCTACACCTTC.

This clonotype was counted ten times or more. The chain couples TRBV29-1 to TRBJ1-1; the D is unclear. Germline V lookup: CDR1 SQVTM, CDR2 ANQGSEA. Trimming removed 4 bases at V and 0 bases at J, with 12 bases between. The CDR3 spans 14 residues. The CDR3 region is CSVAQRGLNTEAFF. In nucleotides, the CDR3 is TGCAGCGTTGCTCAGCGGGGATTGAACACTGAAGCTTTCTTT.

This chain connects TRBV5-5 to TRBJ2-5, with TRBD2 as a possible D gene (6 bases). The length of the CDR3 is 14 residues. Deletions cut 4 bases from V and 2 bases from J, with 12 bases between. Germline V gene data show CDR1 as SGHKS and CDR2 as YYEKEE (reference sequence). This CDR3 reads CASSLLSGQETQYF. The CDR3 DNA reads TGTGCCAGCAGCCTCTTAAGCGGGCAAGAGACCCAGTACTTC.

This clonotype was counted a few times. This sequence joins TRBV6-1 and TRBJ2-3; 9 bases are shared with TRBD2. The V and J ends lost 2 bases and 6 bases, in that order; junction bases with no gene match: 9. Germline V CDR1 and CDR2: MNHNS, SASEGT. This CDR3 has 16 amino acids. The CDR3, as DNA: TGTGCCAGCAGTGAAATGGCTAGCGGGGCGCTGGATACGCAGTATTTT. It yields the protein CASSEMASGALDTQYF.

The sample holds a few counts of this clonotype. The rearrangement uses TRBV11-2 and TRBJ2-1, with D hard to call. V was pared by 3 bases and J by 5 bases, with 8 bases between. In germline, CDR1 is SGHAT, CDR2 FQNNGV. The CDR3 contains 13 residues. This CDR3 reads CASSFPLNNEQFF. Written as DNA, the CDR3 is TGTGCCAGCAGCTTCCCCTTGAACAATGAGCAGTTCTTC.

This chain uses TRBV7-2 with TRBJ2-5; D is unclear. The germline V and J ends were trimmed by 4 bases and 2 bases, with 11 bases remaining between them. Germline CDR1 and CDR2: SGHTA and FQGNSA. CDR3 length equals 14 residues. The CDR3 DNA sequence: TGTGCCAGCAGCTCCTTGGGCCTACAAGAGACCCAGTACTTC. Protein: CASSSLGLQETQYF. Full variable domain (missing parts from reference TRBV7-2 and TRBJ2-5): GAGVSQSPSNKVTEKGKDVELRCDPISGHTALYWYRQSLGQGLEFLIYFQGNSAPDKSGLPSDRFSAERTGGSVSTLTIQRTQQEDSAVYLCASSSLGLQETQYFGPGTRLLVL.

The chain uses TRBV18 and TRBJ2-2; D gene ambiguous. The CDR3 runs to 15 residues. Trimming removed 5 bases from V and 6 bases from J, with 16 bases in between. In germline, CDR1 is KGHSH, CDR2 LQKENI. This CDR3 reads CASSTTAAGSGELFF. The CDR3 bases are TGTGCCAGCTCAACGACCGCAGCTGGGTCCGGGGAGCTGTTTTTT. Combining the CDR3 with reference TRBV18 and TRBJ2-2 gives the whole variable domain NAGVMQNPRHLVRRRGQEARLRCSPMKGHSHVYWYRQLPEEGLKFMVYLQKENIIDESGMPKERFSAEFPKEGPSILRIQQVVRGDSAAYFCASSTTAAGSGELFFGEGSRLTVL.